The T cell receptor (beta chain) under discussion was sequenced for a study of T cell responses to AZD1222 COVID-19 vaccine. Study-wide findings and caveats: Possibly, clonal diversity was underestimated; donors were largely white British and included more females. Spike regions recognized by vaccine-associated CD4 TCRs spanned the protein, led by 160-218 and 743-854.

The method was immunoSEQ multiplex PCR; TCRdb's version includes in-frame clones alone and lacks a portion of them. Of 100,000 to 120,000 clones listed, approximately 90% were seen once; the top ten hold 6.5%. The CDR3 covers 10 residues. Germline V lookup: CDR1 LNHNV, CDR2 YYDKDF (reference sequence). Trimming removed 2 bases at V and 9 bases at J, with 5 bases between. Points on this clone: Its antigen remains unidentified.

Specimen: peripheral blood, collected 28 days after the second AZD1222 dose. J is TRBJ2-7 and V is TRBV15, with a possible D match to TRBD1 (5 bases). The clonotype was recovered from an adult who received the AZD1222 COVID-19 vaccine. In nucleotides, the CDR3 is TGTGCCACCAGCAGACAGGGGCAGTACTTC. Residues: CATSRQGQYF.